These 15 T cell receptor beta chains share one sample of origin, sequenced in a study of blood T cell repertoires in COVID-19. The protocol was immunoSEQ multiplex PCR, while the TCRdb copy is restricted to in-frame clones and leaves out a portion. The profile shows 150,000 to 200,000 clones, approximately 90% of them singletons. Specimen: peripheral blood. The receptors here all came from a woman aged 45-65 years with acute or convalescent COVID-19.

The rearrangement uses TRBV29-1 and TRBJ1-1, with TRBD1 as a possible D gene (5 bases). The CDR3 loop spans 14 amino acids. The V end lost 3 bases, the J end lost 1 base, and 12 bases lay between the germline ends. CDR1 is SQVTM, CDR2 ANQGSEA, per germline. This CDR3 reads CSVEETAKNTEAFF. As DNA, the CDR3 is TGCAGCGTTGAGGAGACAGCGAAGAACACTGAAGCTTTCTTT.

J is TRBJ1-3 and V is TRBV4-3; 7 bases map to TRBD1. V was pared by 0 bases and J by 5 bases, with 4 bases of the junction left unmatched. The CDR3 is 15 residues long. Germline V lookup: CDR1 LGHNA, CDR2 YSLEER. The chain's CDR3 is CASSQDTDRRNTIYF. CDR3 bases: TGCGCCAGCAGCCAAGATACGGACAGGAGAAACACCATATATTTT.

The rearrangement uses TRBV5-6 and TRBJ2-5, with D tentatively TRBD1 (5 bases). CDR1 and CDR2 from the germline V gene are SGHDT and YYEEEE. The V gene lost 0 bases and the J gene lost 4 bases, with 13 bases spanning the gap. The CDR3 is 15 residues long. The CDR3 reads CASSLVWGVLETQYF. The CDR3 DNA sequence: TGTGCCAGCAGCTTGGTTTGGGGCGTTTTAGAGACCCAGTACTTC.

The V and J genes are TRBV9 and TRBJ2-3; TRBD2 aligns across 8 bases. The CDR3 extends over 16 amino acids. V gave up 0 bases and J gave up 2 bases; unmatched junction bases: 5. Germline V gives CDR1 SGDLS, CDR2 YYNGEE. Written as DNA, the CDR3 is TGTGCCAGCAGCGTAGAGCCTAGCGGGTACACAGATACGCAGTATTTT. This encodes CASSVEPSGYTDTQYF.

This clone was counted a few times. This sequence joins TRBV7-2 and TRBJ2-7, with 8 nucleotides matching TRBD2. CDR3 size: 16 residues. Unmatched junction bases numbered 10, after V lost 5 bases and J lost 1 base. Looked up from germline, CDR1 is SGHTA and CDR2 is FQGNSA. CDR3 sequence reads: CASSPGTSGPSYEQYF. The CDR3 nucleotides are TGTGCCAGCAGCCCTGGTACTAGCGGCCCTTCCTACGAGCAGTACTTC.

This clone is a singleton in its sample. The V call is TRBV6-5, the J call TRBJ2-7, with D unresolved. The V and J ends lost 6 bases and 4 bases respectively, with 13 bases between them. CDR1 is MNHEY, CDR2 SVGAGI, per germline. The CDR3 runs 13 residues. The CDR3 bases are TGTGCCAGCAGCCCCGGGTCCTGGTACGAGCAGTACTTC. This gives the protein CASSPGSWYEQYF.

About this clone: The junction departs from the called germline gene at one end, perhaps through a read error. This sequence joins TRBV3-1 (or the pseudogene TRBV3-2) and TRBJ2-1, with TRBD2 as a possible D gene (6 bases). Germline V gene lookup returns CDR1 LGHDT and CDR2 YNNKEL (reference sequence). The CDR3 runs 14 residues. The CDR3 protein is CANSHHREYNEQFF. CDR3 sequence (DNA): TGTGCCAACAGCCACCACCGGGAGTACAATGAGCAGTTCTTC.

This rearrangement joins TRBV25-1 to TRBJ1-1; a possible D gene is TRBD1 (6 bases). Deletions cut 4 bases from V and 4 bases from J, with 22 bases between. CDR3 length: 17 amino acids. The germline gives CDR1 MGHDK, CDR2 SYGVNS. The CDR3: CASSGSAIPGEGTEAFF. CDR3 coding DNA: TGTGCCAGCAGTGGATCTGCGATTCCAGGGGAGGGCACTGAAGCTTTCTTT.

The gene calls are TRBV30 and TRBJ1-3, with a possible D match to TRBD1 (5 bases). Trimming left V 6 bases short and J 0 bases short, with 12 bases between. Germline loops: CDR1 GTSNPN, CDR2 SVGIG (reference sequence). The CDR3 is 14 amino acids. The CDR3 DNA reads TGTGCCTGTCGCGGGGCAAGCTCTGGAAACACCATATATTTT. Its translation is CACRGASSGNTIYF.

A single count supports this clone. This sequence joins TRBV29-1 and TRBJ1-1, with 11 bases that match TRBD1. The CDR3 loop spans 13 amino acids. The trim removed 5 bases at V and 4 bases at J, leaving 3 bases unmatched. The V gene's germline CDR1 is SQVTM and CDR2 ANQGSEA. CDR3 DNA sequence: TGCAGCGTTTCCGGGACAGGGGGCACTGAAGCTTTCTTT. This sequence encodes CSVSGTGGTEAFF.

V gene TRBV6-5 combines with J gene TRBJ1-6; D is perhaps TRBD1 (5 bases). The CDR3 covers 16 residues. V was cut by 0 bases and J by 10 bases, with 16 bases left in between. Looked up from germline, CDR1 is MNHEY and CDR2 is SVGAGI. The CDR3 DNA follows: TGTGCCAGCAGTTACTCGCAGACAGAGGCAGGCTCACCCCTCCACTTT. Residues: CASSYSQTEAGSPLHF.

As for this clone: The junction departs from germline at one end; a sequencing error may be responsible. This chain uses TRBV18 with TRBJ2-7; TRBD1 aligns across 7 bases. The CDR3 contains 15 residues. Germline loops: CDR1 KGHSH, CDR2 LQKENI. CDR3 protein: CASSSPGQTTYEQYF. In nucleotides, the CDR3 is TGTGCCAGCTCATCACCGGGACAGACAACCTACGAGCAGTACTTC. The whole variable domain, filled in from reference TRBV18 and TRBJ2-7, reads NAGVMQNPRHLVRRRGQEARLRCSPMKGHSHVYWYRQLPEEGLKFMVYLQKENIIDESGMPKERFSAEFPKEGPSILRIQQVVRGDSAAYFCASSSPGQTTYEQYFGPGTRLTVT.

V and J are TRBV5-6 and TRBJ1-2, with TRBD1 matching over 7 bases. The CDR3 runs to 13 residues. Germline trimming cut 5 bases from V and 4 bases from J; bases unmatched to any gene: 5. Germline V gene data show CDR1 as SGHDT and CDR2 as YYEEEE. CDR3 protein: CASRQGGAYGYTF. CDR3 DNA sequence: TGTGCCAGCAGACAAGGGGGCGCCTATGGCTACACCTTC.

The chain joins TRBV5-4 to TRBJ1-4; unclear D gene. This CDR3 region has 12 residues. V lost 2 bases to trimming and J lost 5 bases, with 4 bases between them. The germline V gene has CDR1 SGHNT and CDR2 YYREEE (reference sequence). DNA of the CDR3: TGTGCCAGCAGCTTACTAAATGAAAAACTGTTTTTT. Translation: CASSLLNEKLFF.

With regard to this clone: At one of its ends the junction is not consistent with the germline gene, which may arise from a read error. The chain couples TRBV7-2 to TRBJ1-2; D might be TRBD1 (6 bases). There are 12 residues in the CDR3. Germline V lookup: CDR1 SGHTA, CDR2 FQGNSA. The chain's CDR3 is CASSLAQGRGFF. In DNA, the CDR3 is TGTGCCAGCAGCTTAGCCCAGGGGCGCGGCTTCTTC.